Shown below are 9 T cell receptor beta chains from a single sample sequenced in a study of T cells in Graves' hyperthyroidism and ophthalmopathy (dated by TCRdb to about 2019). Library method: multiplex PCR. TCRdb shows the sequencer as Illumina HiSeq 2000. Amplification of TCR beta CDR3 regions was carried out from RNA transcripts. The TCR CDR3 was subjected to a first round of RT-PCR using the HTBI primer set and the Qiagen OneStep RT-PCR kit. TCRdb trimmed the raw reads at Q25, called clones with MiXCR and kept productive beta chains. All rows with the same CDR3 protein become a single entry with the most common DNA and genes. The sample table records under 350,000 distinct CDR3 sequences; around a sixth of these occur just once. About 49% of the sample goes to the ten largest clones. Sequences were obtained from blood. The receptors were sampled from a woman in her fifties or sixties with Graves' hyperthyroidism.

V usage is TRBV7-2 and J usage is TRBJ1-1; D gene ambiguous. This CDR3 comprises 14 residues. The V and J ends lost 1 base and 1 base respectively, with 7 bases between them. CDR1 and CDR2 (germline): SGHTA, FQGNSA. The chain's CDR3 is CASSLVHGNTEAFF. For the CDR3, the DNA is TGTGCCAGCAGCTTAGTTCACGGGAACACTGAAGCTTTCTTT.

This clonotype was detected many times. This sequence joins TRBV7-9 and TRBJ2-7; D is perhaps TRBD2 (5 bases). This CDR3 is built from 13 residues. Trimming took off 0 bases at V and 6 bases at J, with 9 bases between the two ends. Per germline, CDR1 SEHNR and CDR2 FQNEAQ (reference sequence). The CDR3 spells CASSLAGAGEQYF. CDR3 sequence (DNA): TGTGCCAGCAGCTTAGCGGGAGCAGGCGAGCAGTACTTC.

This clonotype occurred a few times. J is TRBJ2-1 and V is TRBV19; 7 bases map to TRBD2. V was pared by 7 bases and J by 3 bases, with 6 bases of the junction left unmatched. This CDR3 contains 14 residues. Germline V gene data show CDR1 as LNHDA and CDR2 as SQIVND (reference sequence). The CDR3 reads CASKPGLYYNEQFF. The CDR3 region has the DNA TGTGCCAGTAAACCGGGACTATACTACAATGAGCAGTTCTTC.

This clonotype was counted only a few times. The chain uses TRBV20-1 and TRBJ2-4; D remains unclear. The CDR3 is made up of 16 amino acids. Germline CDR1 and CDR2: DFQATT and SNEGSKA (reference sequence). V was clipped by 3 bases and J by 3 bases, with 18 bases between them. The CDR3, as DNA: TGCAGTGCTAGGTGTGATAGCATCGACTGCAAAAACATTCAGTACTTC. It specifies CSARCDSIDCKNIQYF.

The rearrangement links TRBV9 to TRBJ1-1; the match to TRBD1 covers 7 bases. Trimming took 3 bases from V and 0 from J; bases not matched to a gene: 8. The germline V gene encodes CDR1 SGDLS and CDR2 YYNGEE. CDR3 length equals 16 residues. The CDR3 spells CASSARTGPLNTEAFF. The CDR3 DNA reads TGTGCCAGCAGCGCACGGACAGGCCCTTTGAACACTGAAGCTTTCTTT.

Notes on this clonotype: A much more abundant neighbour one base away suggests this may be a read error. The chain carries TRBV12-3 or TRBV12-4 and TRBJ2-3; 10 positions match TRBD2. CDR3 length: 15 residues. The V gene end was trimmed by 2 bases and the J gene end by 5 bases; junction bases not matched to a gene: 4. The CDR3 DNA follows: TGTGCCAGCAGTTTAAGGACTAGCGGCGTAGATACGCAGTATTTT. It translates to CASSLRTSGVDTQYF.

There are many counts of this clonotype. The rearrangement uses TRBV20-1 and TRBJ2-3; TRBD2 might be the D (6 bases). V was pared by 0 bases and J by 5 bases, with 18 bases between. The CDR3 is 16 residues long. Germline V lookup: CDR1 DFQATT, CDR2 SNEGSKA (reference sequence). The CDR3 protein is CSARDPGGLVLDTQYF. CDR3 DNA sequence: TGCAGTGCTAGAGATCCCGGGGGATTGGTGTTAGATACGCAGTATTTT.

This clonotype was detected a few times. The genes are TRBV19 and TRBJ1-1; 8 bases line up with TRBD1. J gave up 1 base and V 3 bases, and 1 base lay outside the gene matches. Germline assignment: CDR1 LNHDA and CDR2 SQIVND (reference sequence). The CDR3 loop spans 14 amino acids. In nucleotides, the CDR3 is TGTGCCAGTAGTATCGGGACAGGGAACACTGAAGCTTTCTTT. Translation: CASSIGTGNTEAFF. Full variable domain (rest looked up from reference TRBV19 and TRBJ1-1): DGGITQSPKYLFRKEGQNVTLSCEQNLNHDAMYWYRQDPGQGLRLIYYSQIVNDFQKGDIAEGYSVSREKKESFPLTVTSAQKNPTAFYLCASSIGTGNTEAFFGQGTRLTVV.

This chain joins TRBV19 and TRBJ2-1; TRBD1 matches at 8 bases. The junction had 12 bases not matched to a gene; V was cut back by 9 bases and J by 8 bases. This CDR3 spans 14 amino acids. In germline, CDR1 is LNHDA, CDR2 SQIVND (reference sequence). CDR3 nucleotide sequence: TGTGCCAGCCGACAGGGGAGTGTTGAAGATGAGCAGTTCTTC. Translating it yields CASRQGSVEDEQFF. The whole variable domain, remainder taken from reference TRBV19 and TRBJ2-1, is DGGITQSPKYLFRKEGQNVTLSCEQNLNHDAMYWYRQDPGQGLRLIYYSQIVNDFQKGDIAEGYSVSREKKESFPLTVTSAQKNPTAFYLCASRQGSVEDEQFFGPGTRLTVL.